Detailed here is one T cell receptor (beta chain). Profiled with immunoSEQ multiplex PCR; TCRdb holds only in-frame clones, not every one. The sample yields over 100,000 clones, 70% to 90% seen once. This sample stems from a study of control samples from healthy donors and cancer patients. Germline assignment: CDR1 SGHAT and CDR2 FQNNGV. CDR3 length: 16 residues. The germline V and J ends were trimmed by 0 bases and 0 bases, with 6 bases remaining between them. The specimen was blood. The V call is TRBV11-2, the J call TRBJ2-6, with D unclear. This receptor was obtained from a man between 35 and 55 years old in good health. For the CDR3, the DNA is TGTGCCAGCAGCTTAGACGGAACCTCTGGGGCCAACGTCCTGACTTTC. It codes for CASSLDGTSGANVLTF.